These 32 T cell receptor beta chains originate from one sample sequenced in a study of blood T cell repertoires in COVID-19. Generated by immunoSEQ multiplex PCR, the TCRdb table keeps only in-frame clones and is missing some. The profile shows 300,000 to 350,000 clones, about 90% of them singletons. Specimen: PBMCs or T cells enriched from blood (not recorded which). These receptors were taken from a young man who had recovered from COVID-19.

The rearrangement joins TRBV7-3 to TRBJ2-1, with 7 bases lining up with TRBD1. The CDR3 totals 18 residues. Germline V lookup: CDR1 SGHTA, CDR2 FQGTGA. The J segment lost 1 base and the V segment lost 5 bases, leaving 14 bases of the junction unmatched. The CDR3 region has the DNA TGTGCCAGCAGCCGCAACGCCCGACAGGGCGCATCCTACAATGAGCAGTTCTTC. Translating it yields CASSRNARQGASYNEQFF.

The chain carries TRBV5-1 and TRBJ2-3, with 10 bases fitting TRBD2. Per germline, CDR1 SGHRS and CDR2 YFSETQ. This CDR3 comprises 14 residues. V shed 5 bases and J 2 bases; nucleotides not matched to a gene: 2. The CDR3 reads CASSLAGDTDTQYF. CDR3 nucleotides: TGCGCCAGCAGTCTAGCGGGGGACACAGATACGCAGTATTTT.

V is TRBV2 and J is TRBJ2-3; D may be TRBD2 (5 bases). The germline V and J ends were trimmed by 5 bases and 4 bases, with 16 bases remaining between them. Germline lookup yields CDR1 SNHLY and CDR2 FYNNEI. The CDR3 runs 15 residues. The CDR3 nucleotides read TGTGCCAGCAGTCCCCACCCCGGAGCGGCAGATACGCAGTATTTT. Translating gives CASSPHPGAADTQYF.

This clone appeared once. The CDR3 sequence is CAWTRGTGGWGGYTF. The CDR3 bases are TGTGCCTGGACCCGAGGGACAGGGGGCTGGGGAGGCTACACCTTC. The chain recombines TRBV30 with TRBJ1-2; 12 nucleotides line up with TRBD1. The CDR3 loop spans 15 amino acids. CDR1 is GTSNPN, CDR2 SVGIG, per germline (reference sequence). The J segment lost 8 bases and the V segment lost 4 bases, leaving 11 bases of the junction unmatched.

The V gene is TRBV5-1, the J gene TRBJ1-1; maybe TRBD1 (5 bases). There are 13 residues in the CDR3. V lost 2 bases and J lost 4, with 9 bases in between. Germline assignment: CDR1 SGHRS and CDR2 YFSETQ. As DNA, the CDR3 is TGCGCCAGCAGCTTTGCGGGGGGCACTGAAGCTTTCTTT. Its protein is CASSFAGGTEAFF.

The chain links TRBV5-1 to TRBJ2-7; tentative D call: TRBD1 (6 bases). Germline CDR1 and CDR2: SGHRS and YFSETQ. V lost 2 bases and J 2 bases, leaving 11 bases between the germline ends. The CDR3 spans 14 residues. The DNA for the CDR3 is TGCGCCAGCAGCTTTTCAGGGGCGCCCTACGAGCAGTACTTC. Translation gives CASSFSGAPYEQYF.

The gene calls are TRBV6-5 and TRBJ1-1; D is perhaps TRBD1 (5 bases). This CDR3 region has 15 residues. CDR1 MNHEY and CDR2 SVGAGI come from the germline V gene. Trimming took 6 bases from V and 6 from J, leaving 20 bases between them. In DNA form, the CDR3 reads TGTGCCAGCAGAAAAGACCCAGGGTTCCGCGCTGAAGCTTTCTTT. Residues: CASRKDPGFRAEAFF.

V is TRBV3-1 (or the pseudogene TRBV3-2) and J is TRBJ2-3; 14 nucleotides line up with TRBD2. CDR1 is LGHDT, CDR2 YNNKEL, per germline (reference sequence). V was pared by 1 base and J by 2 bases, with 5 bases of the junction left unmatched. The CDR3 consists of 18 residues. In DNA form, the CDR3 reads TGTGCCAGCAGCCAAGGGACTAGCGGGGGGTTCCCCACAGATACGCAGTATTTT. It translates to CASSQGTSGGFPTDTQYF.

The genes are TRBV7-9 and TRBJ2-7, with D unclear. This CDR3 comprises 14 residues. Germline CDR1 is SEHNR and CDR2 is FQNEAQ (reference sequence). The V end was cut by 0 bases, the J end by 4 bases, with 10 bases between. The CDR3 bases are TGTGCCAGCAGCTTAGCGGTCCGGTGGTACGAGCAGTACTTC. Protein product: CASSLAVRWYEQYF.

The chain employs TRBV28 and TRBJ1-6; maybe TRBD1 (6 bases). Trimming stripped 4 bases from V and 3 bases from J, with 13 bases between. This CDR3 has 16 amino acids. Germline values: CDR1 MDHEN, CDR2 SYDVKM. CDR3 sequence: CASSSSTGIYNSPLHF. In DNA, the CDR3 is TGTGCCAGCAGTTCGTCGACAGGCATCTATAATTCACCCCTCCACTTT.

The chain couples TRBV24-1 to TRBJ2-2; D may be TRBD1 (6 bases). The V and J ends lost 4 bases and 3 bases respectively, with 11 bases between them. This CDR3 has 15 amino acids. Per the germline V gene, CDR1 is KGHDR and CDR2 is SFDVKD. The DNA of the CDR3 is TGTGCCACCAGTGACCTCCACAGGGACACCGGGGAGCTGTTTTTT. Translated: CATSDLHRDTGELFF.

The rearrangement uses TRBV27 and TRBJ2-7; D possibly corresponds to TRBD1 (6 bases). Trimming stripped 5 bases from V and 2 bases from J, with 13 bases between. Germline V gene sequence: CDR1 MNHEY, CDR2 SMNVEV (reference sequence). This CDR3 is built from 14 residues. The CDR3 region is CASSPTGLPYEQYF. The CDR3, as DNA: TGTGCCAGCAGTCCCACAGGGCTTCCCTACGAGCAGTACTTC.

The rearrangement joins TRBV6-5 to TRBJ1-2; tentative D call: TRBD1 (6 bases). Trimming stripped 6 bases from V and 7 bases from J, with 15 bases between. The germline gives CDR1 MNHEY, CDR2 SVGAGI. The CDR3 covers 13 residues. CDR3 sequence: CASRSNRDTGYTF. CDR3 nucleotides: TGTGCCAGCAGATCTAACCGGGACACTGGCTACACCTTC.

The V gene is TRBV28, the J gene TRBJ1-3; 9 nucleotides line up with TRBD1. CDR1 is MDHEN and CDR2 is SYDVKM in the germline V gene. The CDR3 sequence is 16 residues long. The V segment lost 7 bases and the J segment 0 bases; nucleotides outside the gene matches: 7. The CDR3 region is CASTQPGQGSGNTIYF. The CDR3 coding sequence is TGTGCCAGCACCCAACCGGGACAGGGCTCTGGAAACACCATATATTTT.

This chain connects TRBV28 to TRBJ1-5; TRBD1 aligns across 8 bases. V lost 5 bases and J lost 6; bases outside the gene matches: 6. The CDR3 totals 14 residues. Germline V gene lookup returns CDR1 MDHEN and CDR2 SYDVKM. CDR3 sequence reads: CASSTRTGTQPQHF. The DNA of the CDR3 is TGTGCCAGCAGTACCCGGACAGGGACTCAGCCCCAGCATTTT.

Written as DNA, the CDR3 is TGTGCCTGGAGTGGCCGGTGGACAGATACGCAGTATTTT. This codes for CAWSGRWTDTQYF. This chain uses TRBV30 with TRBJ2-3; D ambiguous. Germline V gives CDR1 GTSNPN, CDR2 SVGIG (reference sequence). Trimming shortened V by 1 base and J by 3 bases, and 8 bases separated the two germline ends. The CDR3 runs to 13 residues. The entire variable domain, with the rest obtained from reference TRBV30 and TRBJ2-3, is as follows: SQTIHQWPATLVQPVGSPLSLECTVEGTSNPNLYWYRQAAGRGLQLLFYSVGIGQISSEVPQNLSASRPQDRQFILSSKKLLLSDSGFYLCAWSGRWTDTQYFGPGTRLTVL.

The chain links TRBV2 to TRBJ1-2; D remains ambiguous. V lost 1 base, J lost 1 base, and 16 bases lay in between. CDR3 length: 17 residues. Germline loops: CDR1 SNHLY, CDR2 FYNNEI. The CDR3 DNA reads TGTGCCAGCAGTGAAGTCGGGAGGGTCTTTTTTAACTATGGCTACACCTTC. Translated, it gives CASSEVGRVFFNYGYTF.

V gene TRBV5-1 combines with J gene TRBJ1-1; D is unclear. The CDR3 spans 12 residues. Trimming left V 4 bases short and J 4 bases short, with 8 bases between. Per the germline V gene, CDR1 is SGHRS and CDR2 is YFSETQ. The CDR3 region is CASSEAATEAFF. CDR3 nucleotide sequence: TGCGCCAGCAGCGAGGCAGCCACTGAAGCTTTCTTT.

Written as DNA, the CDR3 is TGTGCCAGCAGCTCACAGGGGGCAAGCGGAAACACCATATATTTT. Translation: CASSSQGASGNTIYF. This chain connects TRBV11-2 to TRBJ1-3; TRBD1 matches 9 bases. The CDR3 length is 15 residues. Trimming cost V 4 bases and J 4 bases; bases outside gene matches: 5. Per the germline V gene, CDR1 is SGHAT and CDR2 is FQNNGV.

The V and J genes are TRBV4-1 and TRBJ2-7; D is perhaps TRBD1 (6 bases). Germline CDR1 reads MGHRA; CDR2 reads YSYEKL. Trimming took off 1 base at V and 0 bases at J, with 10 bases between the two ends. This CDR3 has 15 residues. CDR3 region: CASSQVAGDSYEQYF. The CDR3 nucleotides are TGCGCCAGCAGCCAAGTGGCAGGGGACTCCTACGAGCAGTACTTC.

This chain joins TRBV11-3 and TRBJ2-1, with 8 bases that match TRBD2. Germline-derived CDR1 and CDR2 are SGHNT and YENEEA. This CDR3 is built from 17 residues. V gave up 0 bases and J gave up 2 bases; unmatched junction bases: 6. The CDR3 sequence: CASSLDWSGGAYNEQFF. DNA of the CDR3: TGTGCCAGCAGCTTAGACTGGAGCGGGGGCGCCTACAATGAGCAGTTCTTC.

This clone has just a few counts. CDR3 amino acids: CASSSRRTGSNYGYTF. The CDR3, as DNA: TGTGCCAGTAGTAGCCGACGGACAGGGAGTAACTATGGCTACACCTTC. The rearrangement links TRBV19 to TRBJ1-2, with 8 nucleotides matching TRBD1. Trimming removed 4 bases from V and 1 base from J; junction bases left unmatched: 8. Germline V gives CDR1 LNHDA, CDR2 SQIVND (reference sequence). The CDR3 has 16 residues. Drawing the rest from reference TRBV19 and TRBJ1-2, the complete variable domain is DGGITQSPKYLFRKEGQNVTLSCEQNLNHDAMYWYRQDPGQGLRLIYYSQIVNDFQKGDIAEGYSVSREKKESFPLTVTSAQKNPTAFYLCASSSRRTGSNYGYTFGSGTRLTVV.

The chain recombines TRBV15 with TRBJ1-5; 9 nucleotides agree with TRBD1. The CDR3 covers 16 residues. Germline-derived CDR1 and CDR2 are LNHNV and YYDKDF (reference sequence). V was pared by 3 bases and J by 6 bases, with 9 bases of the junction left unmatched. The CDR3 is CATSRSDRGYGQPQHF. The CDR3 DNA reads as TGTGCCACCAGCAGGTCGGACAGGGGATACGGTCAGCCCCAGCATTTT.

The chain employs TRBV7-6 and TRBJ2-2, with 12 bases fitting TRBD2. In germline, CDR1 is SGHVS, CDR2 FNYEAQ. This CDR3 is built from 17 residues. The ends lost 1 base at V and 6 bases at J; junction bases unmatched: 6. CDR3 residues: CASSLVASGGASGELFF. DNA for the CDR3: TGTGCCAGCAGCTTAGTCGCTAGCGGGGGGGCTTCCGGGGAGCTGTTTTTT.

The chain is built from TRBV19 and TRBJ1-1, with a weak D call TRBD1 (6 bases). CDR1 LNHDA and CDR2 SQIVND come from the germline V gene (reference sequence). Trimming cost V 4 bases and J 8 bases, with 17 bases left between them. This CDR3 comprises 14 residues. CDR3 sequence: CASSKIQGRAEAFF. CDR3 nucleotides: TGTGCCAGTAGTAAGATACAGGGCCGGGCGGAAGCTTTCTTT.

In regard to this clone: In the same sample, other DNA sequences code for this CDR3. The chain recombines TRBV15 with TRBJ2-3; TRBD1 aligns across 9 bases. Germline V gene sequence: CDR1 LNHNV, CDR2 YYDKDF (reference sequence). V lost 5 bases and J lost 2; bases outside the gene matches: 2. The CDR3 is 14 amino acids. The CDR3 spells CATSRDRVTDTQYF. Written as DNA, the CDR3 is TGTGCCACCAGCCGGGACAGGGTCACAGATACGCAGTATTTT.

DNA of the CDR3: TGTGCCATCCCCCAACCCGGAGGACAGGGTGATTACAATGAGCAGTTCTTC. Its translation: CAIPQPGGQGDYNEQFF. The chain is built from TRBV10-3 and TRBJ2-1; 8 bases agree with TRBD1. The germline V gene encodes CDR1 ENHRY and CDR2 SYGVKD. The CDR3 extends over 17 amino acids. J was trimmed by 4 bases and V by 8 bases; bases with no gene match: 16.

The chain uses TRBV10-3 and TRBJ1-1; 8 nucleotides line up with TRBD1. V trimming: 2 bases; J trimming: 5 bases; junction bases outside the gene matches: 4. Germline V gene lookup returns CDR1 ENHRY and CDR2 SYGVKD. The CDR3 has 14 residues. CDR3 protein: CAISEADRGTEAFF. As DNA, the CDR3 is TGTGCCATCAGTGAGGCCGACAGGGGTACTGAAGCTTTCTTT.

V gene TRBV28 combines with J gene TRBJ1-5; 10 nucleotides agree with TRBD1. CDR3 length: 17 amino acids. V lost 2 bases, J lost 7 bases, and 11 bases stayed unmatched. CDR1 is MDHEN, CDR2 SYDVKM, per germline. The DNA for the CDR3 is TGTGCCAGCAGTTTACCGGGAGGGACAGGGGAAGGGCAGCCCCAGCATTTT. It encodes CASSLPGGTGEGQPQHF.

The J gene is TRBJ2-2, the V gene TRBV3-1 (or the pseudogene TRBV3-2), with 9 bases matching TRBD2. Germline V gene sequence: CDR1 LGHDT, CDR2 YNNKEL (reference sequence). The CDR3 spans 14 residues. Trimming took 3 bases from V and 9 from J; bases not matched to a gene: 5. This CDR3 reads CASSQRGGDRELFF. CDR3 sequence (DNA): TGTGCCAGCAGCCAGCGCGGGGGGGACAGGGAGCTGTTTTTT.

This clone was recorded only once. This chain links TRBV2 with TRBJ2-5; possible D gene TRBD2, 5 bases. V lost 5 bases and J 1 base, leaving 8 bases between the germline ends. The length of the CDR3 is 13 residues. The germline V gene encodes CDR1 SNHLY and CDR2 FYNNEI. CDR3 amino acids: CASSLGIQETQYF. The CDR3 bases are TGTGCCAGCAGTCTCGGGATCCAAGAGACCCAGTACTTC. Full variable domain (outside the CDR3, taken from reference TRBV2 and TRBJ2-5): EPEVTQTPSHQVTQMGQEVILRCVPISNHLYFYWYRQILGQKVEFLVSFYNNEISEKSEIFDDQFSVERPDGSNFTLKIRSTKLEDSAMYFCASSLGIQETQYFGPGTRLLVL.

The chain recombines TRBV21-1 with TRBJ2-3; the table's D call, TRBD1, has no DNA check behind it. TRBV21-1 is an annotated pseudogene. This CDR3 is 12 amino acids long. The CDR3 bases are TGTGCCAGCAGCAAACAGGGGGATACGCAGTATTTT. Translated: CASSKQGDTQYF.